Shown below are 20 T cell receptor beta chains from a single sample sequenced in a study of blood T cells in healthy people across ages. The use of a sample-barcoded 5' primer and a J-beta primer mix characterized a second PCR of roughly 6 to 11 cycles. TCRdb reprocessed the 5' RACE reads via MiXCR and lists one record per CDR3 protein. In the table there are about 1.8 million distinct CDR3 sequences, roughly 49% of which are singletons. Specimen: blood. These receptor sequences come from a woman aged 40 to 50 in good health.

The chain couples TRBV4-3 to TRBJ2-7; D is undetermined. The CDR3 totals 16 residues. Deletions cut 0 bases from V and 7 bases from J, with 19 bases between. Germline assignment: CDR1 LGHNA and CDR2 YSLEER. CDR3 nucleotides: TGCGCCAGCAGCCAAGATGCTCCGTGGGAAGGGCAGGAGCAGTACTTC. Translated, it gives CASSQDAPWEGQEQYF.

The CDR3 sequence is CASGYVGNEQFF. The CDR3 region has the DNA TGTGCCAGCGGGTACGTGGGAAATGAGCAGTTCTTC. The J gene is TRBJ2-1, the V gene TRBV9, with D unclear. Deletions cut 7 bases from V and 7 bases from J, with 12 bases between. The CDR3 is made up of 12 amino acids. Germline CDR1 is SGDLS and CDR2 is YYNGEE.

This clonotype was seen only a few times. The gene calls are TRBV6-5 and TRBJ2-1; 7 bases align to TRBD2. This CDR3 has 15 residues. V was clipped by 6 bases and J by 4 bases; unmatched bases: 9. Germline V gene data show CDR1 as MNHEY and CDR2 as SVGAGI. This CDR3 is CASRALAPAYNEQFF. The CDR3 bases are TGTGCCAGCAGGGCACTAGCGCCAGCATACAATGAGCAGTTCTTC.

This clonotype was recorded a few times. The chain has TRBV6-4 and TRBJ2-1, with 9 bases identical to TRBD2. The CDR3 runs to 14 residues. The germline gives CDR1 MRHNA, CDR2 SNTAGT. Trimming cost V 4 bases and J 5 bases; bases outside gene matches: 3. CDR3 DNA: TGTGCCAGCAGTGGCGGGGGGGCCCACAATGAGCAGTTCTTC. As protein: CASSGGGAHNEQFF.

The V call is TRBV5-1, the J call TRBJ2-5; D is perhaps TRBD1 (5 bases). With 1 base removed from V and 5 bases from J, the gap between germline ends came to 12 bases. CDR3 size: 14 residues. Germline CDR1 is SGHRS and CDR2 is YFSETQ. The CDR3 reads CASSLTRVWETQYF. In DNA, the CDR3 is TGCGCCAGCAGCTTGACCAGGGTTTGGGAGACCCAGTACTTC.

In this sample, this clonotype turned up once. This chain joins TRBV18 and TRBJ2-1, with D perhaps matching TRBD2 (7 bases). This CDR3 contains 16 residues. Trimming removed 0 bases from V and 6 bases from J, with 15 bases in between. In germline, CDR1 is KGHSH, CDR2 LQKENI. The CDR3 nucleotides are TGTGCCAGCTCACCACCTCTCGGGGGGCGTGGCAATGAGCAGTTCTTC. Translation: CASSPPLGGRGNEQFF.

This clonotype was counted between two and nine times. V and J are TRBV4-2 and TRBJ2-3; D tentatively fits TRBD1 or TRBD2 (6 bases each). Germline CDR1 LGHNA, CDR2 YNFKEQ. This CDR3 region has 14 residues. V gave up 1 base and J gave up 6 bases, with 11 bases separating them. CDR3 bases: TGTGCCAGCAGCCAAGGGGGGGCCCCGGATACGCAGTATTTT. Its protein product is CASSQGGAPDTQYF.

The chain joins TRBV20-1 to TRBJ2-3; D gene uncertain. Germline V gene data show CDR1 as DFQATT and CDR2 as SNEGSKA (reference sequence). The V and J ends lost 5 bases and 2 bases respectively, with 11 bases between them. The CDR3 extends over 13 amino acids. CDR3 loop: CSAWGSNTDTQYF. In DNA form, the CDR3 reads TGCAGTGCTTGGGGAAGTAACACAGATACGCAGTATTTT.

This clonotype was counted between two and nine times. This chain connects TRBV6-2 or TRBV6-3 to TRBJ2-5, with TRBD2 matching 11 bases. The germline gives CDR1 MNHEY, CDR2 SVGEGT. V gave up 6 bases and J gave up 7 bases; unmatched junction bases: 16. The CDR3 loop spans 17 amino acids. This chain's CDR3 is CASRRPKLAGDPGTQYF. Here the CDR3 DNA reads TGTGCCAGCAGACGACCAAAACTAGCGGGGGATCCGGGGACCCAGTACTTC.

This clonotype was picked up a small number of times. The CDR3 DNA follows: TGTGCCAGCAGTGATGTCGGGGGGCCGCCATCACAAGAGACCCAGTACTTC. As protein: CASSDVGGPPSQETQYF. V and J are TRBV27 and TRBJ2-5; a possible D gene is TRBD2 (7 bases). The CDR3 extends over 17 amino acids. Per the germline V gene, CDR1 is MNHEY and CDR2 is SMNVEV (reference sequence). Trimming took 5 bases from V and 2 from J, leaving 21 bases between them.

CDR3 amino acids: CASSLLSGTGGGEQFF. In DNA, the CDR3 is TGCGCCAGCAGCTTGTTATCGGGGACAGGTGGGGGTGAGCAGTTCTTC. The V and J genes are TRBV5-1 and TRBJ2-1; the match to TRBD1 covers 8 bases. V shed 1 base and J 9 bases; nucleotides not matched to a gene: 12. The CDR3 has 16 residues. CDR1 is SGHRS and CDR2 is YFSETQ in the germline V gene.

The genes are TRBV20-1 and TRBJ2-3, with D perhaps being TRBD1 or TRBD2 (5 bases each). This CDR3 contains 16 residues. The V gene lost 2 bases and the J gene lost 3 bases, with 18 bases spanning the gap. Germline CDR1 and CDR2: DFQATT and SNEGSKA (reference sequence). This chain's CDR3 is CSARRGAATRTDTQYF. CDR3 coding DNA: TGCAGTGCTAGAAGAGGGGCCGCGACACGAACAGATACGCAGTATTTT.

The chain's CDR3 is CASSVAGRAGANVLTF. The CDR3 DNA follows: TGTGCCAGCAGCGTAGCAGGCAGGGCTGGGGCCAACGTCCTGACTTTC. V gene TRBV9 combines with J gene TRBJ2-6; perhaps TRBD1 as D (5 bases). The CDR3 is 16 amino acids. The germline V and J ends were trimmed by 0 bases and 2 bases, with 9 bases remaining between them. In germline, CDR1 is SGDLS, CDR2 YYNGEE.

The gene calls are TRBV20-1 and TRBJ2-7; D uncertain. V was shortened by 5 bases and J by 5 bases, with 22 bases between the two germline ends. The germline gives CDR1 DFQATT, CDR2 SNEGSKA (reference sequence). The CDR3 runs to 15 residues. CDR3 sequence reads: CSAAPPDRWIHEQYF. The CDR3 nucleotides read TGCAGTGCTGCCCCACCGGATAGGTGGATCCACGAGCAGTACTTC.

This chain connects TRBV2 to TRBJ1-2, with D uncertain. Trimming stripped 1 base from V and 6 bases from J, with 6 bases between. The CDR3 is 12 amino acids. Per the germline V gene, CDR1 is SNHLY and CDR2 is FYNNEI. The CDR3 nucleotides read TGTGCCAGCAGTGAAGGCCAGGATGGCTACACCTTC. As protein: CASSEGQDGYTF.

This clonotype came up a few times. The V call is TRBV9, the J call TRBJ2-7, with D perhaps TRBD1 (6 bases). Germline values: CDR1 SGDLS, CDR2 YYNGEE. CDR3 length: 14 amino acids. The V and J ends lost 4 bases and 1 base respectively, with 12 bases between them. The CDR3, as DNA: TGTGCCAGCAGCCCCCAGACAGGTTCCTACGAGCAGTACTTC. This gives the protein CASSPQTGSYEQYF.

The chain uses TRBV4-2 and TRBJ1-1; D remains unclear. Germline CDR1 and CDR2: LGHNA and YNFKEQ. The CDR3 runs to 14 residues. Trimming removed 0 bases at V and 11 bases at J, with 16 bases between. CDR3: CASSQDHGQLDAFF. The DNA of the CDR3 is TGTGCCAGCAGCCAAGATCACGGCCAGCTAGATGCTTTCTTT.

This clonotype was found once. The chain combines TRBV27 with TRBJ1-4, with D perhaps TRBD1 (6 bases). Germline loops: CDR1 MNHEY, CDR2 SMNVEV (reference sequence). Trimming shortened V by 3 bases and J by 8 bases, and 13 bases separated the two germline ends. The CDR3 covers 14 residues. CDR3 DNA sequence: TGTGCCAGCAGTTTCCGGGGGGCGGCCGAAAAACTGTTTTTT. Amino acids: CASSFRGAAEKLFF. Variable domain in full (rest from reference TRBV27 and TRBJ1-4): EAQVTQNPRYLITVTGKKLTVTCSQNMNHEYMSWYRQDPGLGLRQIYYSMNVEVTDKGDVPEGYKVSRKEKRNFPLILESPSPNQTSLYFCASSFRGAAEKLFFGSGTQLSVL.

This clonotype was detected a few times. This chain joins TRBV20-1 and TRBJ2-4, with D perhaps TRBD1 (5 bases). This CDR3 contains 14 residues. Germline-derived CDR1 and CDR2 are DFQATT and SNEGSKA (reference sequence). V gave up 6 bases and J gave up 0 bases, with 12 bases separating them. DNA of the CDR3: TGCAGTGCGCAGGGCTATTTAGCCAAAAACATTCAGTACTTC. Translated: CSAQGYLAKNIQYF.

This clonotype was seen a handful of times. The V and J genes are TRBV4-3 and TRBJ2-3; D unclear. This CDR3 has 15 residues. Trimming took 0 bases from V and 0 from J, leaving 7 bases between them. CDR1 is LGHNA, CDR2 YSLEER, per germline. The CDR3, as DNA: TGCGCCAGCAGCCAAGATAAAGCGAGCACAGATACGCAGTATTTT. It specifies CASSQDKASTDTQYF.